The clone carrying this T cell receptor (beta chain) was counted a single time. This record belongs to a study of blood T cell repertoires in COVID-19. Germline assignment: CDR1 SGHTA and CDR2 FQGNSA. The ends lost 0 bases at V and 5 bases at J; junction bases unmatched: 6. The CDR3 totals 16 residues. Produced via immunoSEQ multiplex PCR; TCRdb's table is partial and in-frame only. The table has approximately 250,000 clones, 85% to 95% seen once. The receptor comes from a man aged 35 to 55 who had been exposed to COVID-19. Input material: PBMCs or T cells enriched from blood (not recorded which). The chain recombines TRBV7-2 with TRBJ2-1; TRBD2 agrees at 8 bases. In DNA, the CDR3 is TGTGCCAGCAGCTTAGCATTTAGAGCGGGGGACAATGAGCAGTTCTTC. Protein sequence: CASSLAFRAGDNEQFF. The full variable domain, rest sourced from reference TRBV7-2 and TRBJ2-1, is GAGVSQSPSNKVTEKGKDVELRCDPISGHTALYWYRQSLGQGLEFLIYFQGNSAPDKSGLPSDRFSAERTGGSVSTLTIQRTQQEDSAVYLCASSLAFRAGDNEQFFGPGTRLTVL.